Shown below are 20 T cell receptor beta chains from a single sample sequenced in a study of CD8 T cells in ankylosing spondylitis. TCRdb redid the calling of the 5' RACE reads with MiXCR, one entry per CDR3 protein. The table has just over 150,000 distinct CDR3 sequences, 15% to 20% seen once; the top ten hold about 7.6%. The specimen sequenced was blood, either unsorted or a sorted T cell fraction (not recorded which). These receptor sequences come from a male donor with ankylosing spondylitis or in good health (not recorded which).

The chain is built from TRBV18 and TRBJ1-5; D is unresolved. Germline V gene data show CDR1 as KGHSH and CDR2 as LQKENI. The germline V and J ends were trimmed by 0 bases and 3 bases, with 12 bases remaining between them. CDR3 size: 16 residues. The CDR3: CASSPPGEGSNQPQHF. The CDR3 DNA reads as TGTGCCAGCTCACCACCGGGTGAAGGGTCCAATCAGCCCCAGCATTTT.

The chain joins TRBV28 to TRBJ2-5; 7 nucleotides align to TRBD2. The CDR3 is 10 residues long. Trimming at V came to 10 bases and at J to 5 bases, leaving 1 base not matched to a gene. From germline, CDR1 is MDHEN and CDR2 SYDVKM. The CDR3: CAIGRETQYF. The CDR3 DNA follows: TGTGCCATCGGGAGGGAGACCCAGTACTTC.

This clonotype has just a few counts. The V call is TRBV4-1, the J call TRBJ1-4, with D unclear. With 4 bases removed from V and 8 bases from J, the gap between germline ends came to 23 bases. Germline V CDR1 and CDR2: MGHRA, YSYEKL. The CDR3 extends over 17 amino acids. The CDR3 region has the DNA TGCGCCAGCAGCCCTGGACGTGCAGGCCCTCTGGGGGAAAAACTGTTTTTT. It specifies CASSPGRAGPLGEKLFF.

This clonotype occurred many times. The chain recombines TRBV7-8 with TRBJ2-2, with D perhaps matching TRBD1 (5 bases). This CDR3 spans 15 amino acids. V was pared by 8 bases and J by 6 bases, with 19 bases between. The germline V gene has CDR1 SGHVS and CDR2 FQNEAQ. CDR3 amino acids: CASRLQGIVAGELFF. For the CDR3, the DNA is TGTGCCAGCCGGCTTCAGGGAATAGTGGCCGGGGAGCTGTTTTTT. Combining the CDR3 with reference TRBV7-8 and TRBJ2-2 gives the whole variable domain GAGVSQSPRYKVAKRGQDVALRCDPISGHVSLFWYQQALGQGPEFLTYFQNEAQLDKSGLPSDRFFAERPEGSVSTLKIQRTQQEDSAVYLCASRLQGIVAGELFFGEGSRLTVL.

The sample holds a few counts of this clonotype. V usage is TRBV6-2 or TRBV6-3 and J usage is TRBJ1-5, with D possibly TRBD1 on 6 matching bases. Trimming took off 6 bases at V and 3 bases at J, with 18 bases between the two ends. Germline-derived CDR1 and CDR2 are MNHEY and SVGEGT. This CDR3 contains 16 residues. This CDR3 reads CASSHRDTWDNQPQHF. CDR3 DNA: TGTGCCAGCAGCCACCGGGACACTTGGGACAATCAGCCCCAGCATTTT.

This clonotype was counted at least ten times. The CDR3 reads CASSFRNTNTEAFF. The CDR3 DNA reads TGTGCCAGCAGTTTTCGCAACACCAACACTGAAGCTTTCTTT. The gene calls are TRBV12-3 or TRBV12-4 and TRBJ1-1, with unresolved D. The CDR3 runs to 14 residues. Trimming took 3 bases from V and 2 from J, leaving 10 bases between them.

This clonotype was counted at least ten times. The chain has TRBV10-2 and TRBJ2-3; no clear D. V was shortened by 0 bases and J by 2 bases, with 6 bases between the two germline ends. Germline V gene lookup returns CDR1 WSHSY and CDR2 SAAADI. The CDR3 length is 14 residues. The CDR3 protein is CASSESAVTDTQYF. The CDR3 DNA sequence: TGCGCCAGCAGTGAGTCGGCAGTCACAGATACGCAGTATTTT.

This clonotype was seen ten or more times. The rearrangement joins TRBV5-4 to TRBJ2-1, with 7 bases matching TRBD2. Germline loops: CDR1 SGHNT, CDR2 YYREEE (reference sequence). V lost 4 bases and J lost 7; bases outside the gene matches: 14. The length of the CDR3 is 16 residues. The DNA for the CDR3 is TGTGCCAGCAGCCCGGGACTACCCCGAGTGGGGAATGAGCAGTTCTTC. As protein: CASSPGLPRVGNEQFF.

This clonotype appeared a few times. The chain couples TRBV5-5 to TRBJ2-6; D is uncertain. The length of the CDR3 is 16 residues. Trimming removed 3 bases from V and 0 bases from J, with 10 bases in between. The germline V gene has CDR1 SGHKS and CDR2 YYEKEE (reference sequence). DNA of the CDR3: TGTGCCAGCAGCTCCCAGGACGGCTCTGGGGCCAACGTCCTGACTTTC. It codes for CASSSQDGSGANVLTF. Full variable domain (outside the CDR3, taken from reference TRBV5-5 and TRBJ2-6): DAGVTQSPTHLIKTRGQQVTLRCSPISGHKSVSWYQQVLGQGPQFIFQYYEKEERGRGNFPDRFSARQFPNYSSELNVNALLLGDSALYLCASSSQDGSGANVLTFGAGSRLTVL.

The CDR3 protein is CSARSRTGGNQPQHF. The CDR3 DNA sequence: TGCAGTGCTAGATCCCGGACAGGGGGAAATCAGCCCCAGCATTTT. The genes are TRBV20-1 and TRBJ1-5, with 10 positions matching TRBD1. The CDR3 runs to 15 residues. V lost 2 bases to trimming and J lost 4 bases; unmatched junction nucleotides: 5. The germline V gene encodes CDR1 DFQATT and CDR2 SNEGSKA (reference sequence).

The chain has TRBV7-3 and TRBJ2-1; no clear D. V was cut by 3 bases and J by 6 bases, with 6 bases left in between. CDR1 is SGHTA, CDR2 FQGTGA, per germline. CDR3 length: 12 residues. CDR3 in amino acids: CASSLGFNEQFF. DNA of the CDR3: TGTGCCAGCAGCTTGGGATTCAATGAGCAGTTCTTC.

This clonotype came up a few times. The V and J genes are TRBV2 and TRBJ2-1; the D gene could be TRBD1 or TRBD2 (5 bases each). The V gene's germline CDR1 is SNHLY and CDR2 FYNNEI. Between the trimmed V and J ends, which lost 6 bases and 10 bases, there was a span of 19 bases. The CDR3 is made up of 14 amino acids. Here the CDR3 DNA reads TGTGCCAGCAGAGGGGACGGTTTCCCATGGGAGCAGTTCTTC. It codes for CASRGDGFPWEQFF.

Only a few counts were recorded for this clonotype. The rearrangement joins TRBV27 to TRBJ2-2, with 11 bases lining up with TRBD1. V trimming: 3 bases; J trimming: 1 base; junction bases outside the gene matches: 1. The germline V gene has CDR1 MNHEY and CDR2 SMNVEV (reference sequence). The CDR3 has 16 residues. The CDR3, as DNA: TGTGCCAGCAGTTTCGGGACAGGGGGGAACACCGGGGAGCTGTTTTTT. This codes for CASSFGTGGNTGELFF.

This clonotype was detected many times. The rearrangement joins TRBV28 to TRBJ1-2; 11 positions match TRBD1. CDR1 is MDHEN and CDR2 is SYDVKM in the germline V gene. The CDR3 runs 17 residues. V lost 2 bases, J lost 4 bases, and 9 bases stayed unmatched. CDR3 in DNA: TGTGCCAGCAGTTTACCTTCTGGACAGGGGGCGGCCTATGGCTACACCTTC. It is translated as CASSLPSGQGAAYGYTF.

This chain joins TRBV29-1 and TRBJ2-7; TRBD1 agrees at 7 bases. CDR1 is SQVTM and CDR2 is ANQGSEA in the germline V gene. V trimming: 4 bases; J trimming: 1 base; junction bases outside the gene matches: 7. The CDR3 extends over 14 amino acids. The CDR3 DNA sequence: TGCAGCGTTGGCCGGGACAGCTCTTCCTACGAGCAGTACTTC. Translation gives CSVGRDSSSYEQYF.

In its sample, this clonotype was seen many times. CDR3 amino acids: CASSYSGETQYF. CDR3 coding DNA: TGTGCCAGCAGTTACTCCGGAGAGACCCAGTACTTC. The chain combines TRBV6-5 with TRBJ2-5, with no clear D. The germline V gene has CDR1 MNHEY and CDR2 SVGAGI. The CDR3 totals 12 residues. V lost 0 bases and J 4 bases, leaving 3 bases between the germline ends.

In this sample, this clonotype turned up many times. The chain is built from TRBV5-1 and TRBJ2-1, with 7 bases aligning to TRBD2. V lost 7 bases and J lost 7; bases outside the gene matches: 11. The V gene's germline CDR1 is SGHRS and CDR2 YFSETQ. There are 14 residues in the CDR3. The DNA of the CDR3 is TGCGCCAGCTACGCGGCGGGAGTGCGGAATGAGCAGTTCTTC. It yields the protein CASYAAGVRNEQFF.

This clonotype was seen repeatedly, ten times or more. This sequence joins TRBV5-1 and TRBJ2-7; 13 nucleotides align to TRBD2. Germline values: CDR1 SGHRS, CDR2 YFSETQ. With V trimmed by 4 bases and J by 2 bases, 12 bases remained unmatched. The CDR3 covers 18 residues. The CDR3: CASSEGTSGTYTTYEQYF. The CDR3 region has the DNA TGCGCCAGCAGCGAGGGGACTAGCGGGACCTACACCACCTACGAGCAGTACTTC.

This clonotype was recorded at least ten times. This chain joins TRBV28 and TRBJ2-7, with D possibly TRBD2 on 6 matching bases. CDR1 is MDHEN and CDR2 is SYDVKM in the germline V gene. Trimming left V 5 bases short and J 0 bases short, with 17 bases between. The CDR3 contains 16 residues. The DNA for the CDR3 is TGTGCCAGCAGTCCCCTCTTGCGGGGCGACTCCTACGAGCAGTACTTC. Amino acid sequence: CASSPLLRGDSYEQYF. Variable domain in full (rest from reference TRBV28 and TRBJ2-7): DVKVTQSSRYLVKRTGEKVFLECVQDMDHENMFWYRQDPGLGLRLIYFSYDVKMKEKGDIPEGYSVSREKKERFSLILESASTNQTSMYLCASSPLLRGDSYEQYFGPGTRLTVT.

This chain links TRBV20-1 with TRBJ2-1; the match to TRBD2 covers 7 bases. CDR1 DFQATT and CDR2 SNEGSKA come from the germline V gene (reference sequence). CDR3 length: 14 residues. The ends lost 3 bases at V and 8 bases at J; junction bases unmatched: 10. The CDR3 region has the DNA TGCAGTGCTAGTGGCGGGAGAGGGTCATATGAGCAGTTCTTC. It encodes CSASGGRGSYEQFF.